One sample yielded the 14 T cell receptor beta chains listed below, sequenced in a study of cytomegalovirus exposure and HLA in healthy donors. Primers for the PCR totalled 60 Vbeta and 13 Jbeta. The protocol was immunoSEQ multiplex PCR, while the TCRdb copy is restricted to in-frame clones and leaves out a portion. The top ten hold less than 2.5% of the sample, which has 150,000 to 190,000 clones, around 84% seen once. Sequencing input: PBMCs. The receptors stem from a woman aged 18-29 years in good health and CMV-seronegative.

The chain carries TRBV21-1 and TRBJ2-3; TRBD2, the D gene given by the table, was not confirmed from the DNA. TRBV21-1 is shown as a pseudogene. The CDR3 extends over 17 amino acids. The DNA for the CDR3 is TGTGCCAGCAGCGCCGGAGGGACTAGCGGGAGAGACTATACGCAGTATTTT. Translating it yields CASSAGGTSGRDYTQYF.

V and J are TRBV5-1 and TRBJ2-3; 13 bases line up with TRBD2. The CDR3 length is 16 residues. Germline V gene data show CDR1 as SGHRS and CDR2 as YFSETQ. The trim removed 1 base at V and 4 bases at J, leaving 3 bases unmatched. The CDR3: CASSLTSGGAADTQYF. The CDR3 DNA reads as TGCGCCAGCAGCTTGACTAGCGGGGGGGCCGCAGATACGCAGTATTTT.

The chain couples TRBV30 to TRBJ1-1; D is uncertain. V was clipped by 3 bases and J by 0 bases, with 17 bases between them. Per germline, CDR1 GTSNPN and CDR2 SVGIG (reference sequence). The CDR3 spans 16 residues. CDR3 in amino acids: CAWSRGQESMNTEAFF. The CDR3 DNA reads as TGTGCCTGGAGCCGGGGTCAGGAAAGCATGAACACTGAAGCTTTCTTT.

The V call is TRBV29-1, the J call TRBJ2-3, with a weak D call TRBD2 (5 bases). V was cut by 4 bases and J by 2 bases, with 10 bases left in between. CDR1 SQVTM and CDR2 ANQGSEA come from the germline V gene. The CDR3 extends over 13 amino acids. The CDR3 sequence is CSVVSGNTDTQYF. The CDR3 bases are TGCAGCGTTGTTTCCGGGAACACAGATACGCAGTATTTT.

The chain employs TRBV11-2 and TRBJ1-5; D gene unclear. From germline, CDR1 is SGHAT and CDR2 FQNNGV. Trimming removed 5 bases from V and 0 bases from J, with 14 bases in between. This CDR3 comprises 16 residues. The CDR3 region has the DNA TGTGCCAGCAGCAGAAGCGATTCCCTTAGCAATCAGCCCCAGCATTTT. Protein: CASSRSDSLSNQPQHF.

The V gene is TRBV2, the J gene TRBJ2-1, with TRBD2 matching 8 bases. This CDR3 has 14 residues. Germline assignment: CDR1 SNHLY and CDR2 FYNNEI. With 10 bases clipped from V and 9 bases from J, the junction kept 14 bases outside the gene matches. CDR3 sequence reads: CATSLAGGGSEQFF. For the CDR3, the DNA is TGTGCCACGTCCTTGGCGGGAGGCGGGAGTGAGCAGTTCTTC.

The chain couples TRBV4-1 to TRBJ1-6, with D tentatively TRBD1 (5 bases). V was pared by 2 bases and J by 11 bases, with 16 bases between. This CDR3 is built from 15 residues. The germline V gene has CDR1 MGHRA and CDR2 YSYEKL. CDR3 DNA: TGCGCCAGCAGCCAACTTCTGGGGCCGCCGGCACCCCTCCACTTT. It specifies CASSQLLGPPAPLHF.

The chain employs TRBV2 and TRBJ2-1; 7 bases are shared with TRBD2. The CDR3 spans 16 residues. Germline V gene lookup returns CDR1 SNHLY and CDR2 FYNNEI. Trimming at V came to 6 bases and at J to 0 bases, leaving 8 bases not matched to a gene. CDR3 loop: CASRALAWSSYNEQFF. The CDR3 region has the DNA TGTGCCAGCAGGGCACTAGCGTGGAGCTCCTACAATGAGCAGTTCTTC.

The chain has TRBV28 and TRBJ1-2, with D perhaps TRBD1 (6 bases). V lost 5 bases and J 3 bases, leaving 19 bases between the germline ends. Germline V gene data show CDR1 as MDHEN and CDR2 as SYDVKM. The length of the CDR3 is 16 residues. The CDR3 bases are TGTGCCAGCAGTCCGGCTCGGACAGACTTCGACTATGGCTACACCTTC. As protein: CASSPARTDFDYGYTF.

As regards this clone: At one boundary the junction diverges from the germline segment, which might be a read error. The CDR3 loop is CSSSSRIKIEGETQYF. The CDR3 coding sequence is TGTTCCAGCAGCTCGCGCATAAAAATAGAGGGAGAGACCCAGTACTTC. The genes are TRBV7-9 and TRBJ2-5; D is possibly TRBD2 (5 bases). Per the germline V gene, CDR1 is SEHNR and CDR2 is FQNEAQ (reference sequence). The CDR3 length is 16 residues.

This chain uses TRBV11-2 with TRBJ2-1; 12 bases align to TRBD2. The trim removed 5 bases at V and 13 bases at J, leaving 3 bases unmatched. The CDR3 is 12 residues long. Per germline, CDR1 SGHAT and CDR2 FQNNGV. CDR3 sequence reads: CASSPTSGRQFF. The CDR3 nucleotides read TGTGCCAGCAGCCCGACTAGCGGGAGACAGTTCTTC.

CDR3 in amino acids: CASSALAEHYEQYF. The CDR3 region has the DNA TGTGCCAGCAGTGCATTAGCGGAACACTACGAGCAGTACTTC. The chain links TRBV2 to TRBJ2-7, with a possible D match to TRBD2 (6 bases). V lost 4 bases to trimming and J lost 3 bases, with 13 bases between them. CDR1 SNHLY and CDR2 FYNNEI come from the germline V gene. CDR3 length: 14 residues.

CDR3 sequence reads: CASSPSSGITPYEQYF. In DNA form, the CDR3 reads TGCGCCAGCAGCCCCTCTAGCGGGATTACCCCCTACGAGCAGTACTTC. The V and J genes are TRBV4-1 and TRBJ2-7; 9 positions agree with TRBD2. CDR3 length: 16 residues. V dropped 4 bases and J dropped 2; count of bases not matched to a gene: 9. Germline CDR1 is MGHRA and CDR2 is YSYEKL.

The rearrangement uses TRBV9 and TRBJ2-5, with D possibly TRBD2 on 6 matching bases. Per germline, CDR1 SGDLS and CDR2 YYNGEE. There are 14 residues in the CDR3. V was shortened by 0 bases and J by 2 bases, with 8 bases between the two germline ends. CDR3 loop: CASSVDGLQETQYF. The CDR3 DNA reads TGTGCCAGCAGCGTAGATGGACTACAAGAGACCCAGTACTTC.